This T cell receptor (beta chain) was found in a study of T cell repertoires in cytomegalovirus infection. Regarding the study as a whole: People with CMV and the relevant HLA were identified by cumulative public TCR beta family frequency.

Ten or more counts support this clonotype. Its antigen is unidentified. This CDR3 has 13 residues. Germline CDR1 reads SGHTA; CDR2 reads FQGTGA. The V end lost 4 bases, the J end lost 7 bases, and 11 bases lay between the germline ends. TCRdb fed the reads into MiXCR, producing one record per CDR3 protein. The table records approximately 100,000 distinct CDR3 sequences, 20% to 30% of them present only once. Material: CD8+ T cells from PBMCs. The sequence was obtained from a human donor in good health (CMV status not recorded). Some clones in this sample may be carry-over from other donors' samples. The chain uses TRBV7-3 and TRBJ2-1; no reliable D call. The CDR3 reads CASSSSPGNEQFF. In DNA, the CDR3 is TGTGCCAGCAGCTCCTCCCCCGGGAATGAGCAGTTCTTC.